This T cell receptor beta chain was observed in a study of glioma-infiltrating T cells. Findings of the study overall: Non-neoplastic patients had below-expected tissue-blood divergence, while all gliomas exceeded expectation. Very few CDR3 sequences were shared between tissue and blood.

The CDR3 runs to 18 residues. V was cut by 4 bases and J by 9 bases, with 28 bases left in between. The germline V gene encodes CDR1 LGHNA and CDR2 YNFKEQ. Using RNA template, CDR3s of TCR alpha and beta were amplified with iRepertoire arm-PCR. Tissue mRNA or PBMC total RNA, roughly 90-450 ng, went into one-step reverse transcription and amplification. TCRdb analysed the multiplex PCR reads with MiXCR anew, one entry per CDR3 protein. The sample records about 130,000 distinct CDR3 sequences, less than 30% being singletons. Remarks on this clonotype: What it recognizes is unknown. A much larger clone differs from this one at a single base, so this may be a read error.

The gene calls are TRBV4-2 and TRBJ2-1, with a weak D call TRBD2 (6 bases). The sequencing sample was made of glioma tissue, nonneoplastic brain tissue, or PBMCs (not recorded which). The TCR sequence derives from a human donor with low-grade glioma or glioblastoma, undergoing nonglioma brain surgery, or in good health (not recorded which). The CDR3 is CASSPEQLSGAMSGEQFF. CDR3 bases: TGTGCCAGCAGCCCAGAACAGCTTAGCGGAGCGATGTCGGGTGAGCAGTTCTTC.